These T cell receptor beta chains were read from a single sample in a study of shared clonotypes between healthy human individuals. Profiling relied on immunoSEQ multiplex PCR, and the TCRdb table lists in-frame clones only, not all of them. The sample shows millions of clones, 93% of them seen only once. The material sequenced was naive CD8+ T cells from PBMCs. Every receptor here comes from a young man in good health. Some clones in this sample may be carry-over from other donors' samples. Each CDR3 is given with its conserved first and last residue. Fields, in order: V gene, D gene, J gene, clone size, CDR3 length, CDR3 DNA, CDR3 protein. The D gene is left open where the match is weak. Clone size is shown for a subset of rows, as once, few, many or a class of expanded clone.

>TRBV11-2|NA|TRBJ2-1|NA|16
TGTGCCAGCAGCTGGGGAGTCCTGAGCTCCTACAATGAGCAGTTCTTC
CASSWGVLSSYNEQFF
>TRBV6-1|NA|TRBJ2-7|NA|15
TGTGCCAGCAGTGAAGAGGAGACTCCATACTACGAGCAGTACTTC
CASSEEETPYYEQYF
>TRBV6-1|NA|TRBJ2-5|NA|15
TGTGCCAGCAGTGACTACACGGGGAGCCAAGAGACCCAGTACTTC
CASSDYTGSQETQYF
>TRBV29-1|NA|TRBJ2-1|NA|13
TGCAGCGTTCGCACCTCCTCCTACAATGAGCAGTTCTTC
CSVRTSSYNEQFF
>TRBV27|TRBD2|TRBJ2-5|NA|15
TGTGCCAGCAGTTTGGGACTAGCGGGAGTCGAGACCCAGTACTTC
CASSLGLAGVETQYF
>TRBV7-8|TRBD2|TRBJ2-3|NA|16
TGTGCCAGCAGCTTAGGACTAGCGGGGAGCACAGATACGCAGTATTTT
CASSLGLAGSTDTQYF
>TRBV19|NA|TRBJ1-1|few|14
TGTGCCAGTACTCCCGACGGGATGAACACTGAAGCTTTCTTT
CASTPDGMNTEAFF
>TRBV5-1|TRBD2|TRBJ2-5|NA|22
TGCGCCAGCAGCCCGGACTCATCCTGGGGGACTAGCGGGAATCCCCTCCAAGAGACCCAGTACTTC
CASSPDSSWGTSGNPLQETQYF
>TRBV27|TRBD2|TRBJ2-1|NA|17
TGTGCCAGCAGTTTATTAAGCAGCGGGAGGGCCTACAATGAGCAGTTCTTC
CASSLLSSGRAYNEQFF
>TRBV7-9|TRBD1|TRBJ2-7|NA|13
TGTGCCAGCAGCCCTACAGGGGGCTACGAGCAGTACTTC
CASSPTGGYEQYF
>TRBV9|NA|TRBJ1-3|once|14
TGTGCCAGCAGCTGGGTGGGCGCTGGAAACACCATATATTTT
CASSWVGAGNTIYF
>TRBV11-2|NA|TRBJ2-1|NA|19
TGTGCCAGCACAGGCCAGGGGGGTAACCGAGGGCATTCCTACAATGAGCAGTTCTTC
CASTGQGGNRGHSYNEQFF
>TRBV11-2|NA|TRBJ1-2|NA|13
TGTGCCAGCAGCTTAGCACCCAACTATGGCTACACCTTC
CASSLAPNYGYTF
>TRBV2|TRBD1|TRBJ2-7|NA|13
TGTGCAGGAACCGGGACAGCGGATTACGAGCAGTACTTC
CAGTGTADYEQYF
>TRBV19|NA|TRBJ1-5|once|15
TGTGCCAGTAGCCCATGGGGGGCAAGCAATCAGCCCCAGCATTTT
CASSPWGASNQPQHF
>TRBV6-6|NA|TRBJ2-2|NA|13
TGTGCCAGCAGGTGGACGGGGACCGGGGAGCTGTTTTTT
CASRWTGTGELFF
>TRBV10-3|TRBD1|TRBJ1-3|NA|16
TGTGCCATCAGCGACAGGGCCCAATTCTCTGGAAACACCATATATTTT
CAISDRAQFSGNTIYF
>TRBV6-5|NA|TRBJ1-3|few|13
TGTGCCAGCAGTTACTCGAACGGAAACACCATATATTTT
CASSYSNGNTIYF
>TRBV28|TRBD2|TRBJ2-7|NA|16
TGTGCCAGCAGTCCCCATCGAGGGACTACCAGGGACGAGCAGTACTTC
CASSPHRGTTRDEQYF
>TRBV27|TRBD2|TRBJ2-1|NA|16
TGTGCCAGCAGTCCCACGGGGGGACCTTCCTACAATGAGCAGTTCTTC
CASSPTGGPSYNEQFF
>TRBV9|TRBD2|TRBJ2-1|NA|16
TGTGCCAGCAGCCCCCTTGGACTAGCGGGCCGCACTGAGCAGTTCTTC
CASSPLGLAGRTEQFF
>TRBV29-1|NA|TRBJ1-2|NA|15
TGCAGCGTTGACCTGGCAGGCCCTAGGGCAGATGGCTACACCTTC
CSVDLAGPRADGYTF
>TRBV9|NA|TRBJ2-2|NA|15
TGTGCCAGCAGCTCCCGACAGGCGAGCACCGGGGAGCTGTTTTTT
CASSSRQASTGELFF
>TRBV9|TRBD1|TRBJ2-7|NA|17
TGTGCCAGCAGCGTACGGCCCCAGGACAGGGGAGGCTACGAGCAGTACTTC
CASSVRPQDRGGYEQYF
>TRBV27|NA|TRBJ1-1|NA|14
TGTGCCAGCAGTTTGAGGGACGGGACTCATGAAGCTTTCTTT
CASSLRDGTHEAFF
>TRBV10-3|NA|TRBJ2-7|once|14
TGTGCCATCAGTGTGGGGGAGTCTTTGTACGAGCAGTACTTC
CAISVGESLYEQYF
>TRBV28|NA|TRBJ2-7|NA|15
TGTGCCAGCAGTTTACTCCCCCAAAGCTCCTACGAGCAGTACTTC
CASSLLPQSSYEQYF
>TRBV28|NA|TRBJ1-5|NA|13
TGTGCCAGCAGTTTTGGGTTCAATCAGCCCCAGCATTTT
CASSFGFNQPQHF
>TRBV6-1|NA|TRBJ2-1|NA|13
TGTGCCAGCAGTGAAGGCCGGTGGACCGAGCAGTTCTTC
CASSEGRWTEQFF
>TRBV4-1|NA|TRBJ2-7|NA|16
TGCGCCAGCAGCCAAGATATAGCGAGACGCTCCTACGAGCAGTACTTC
CASSQDIARRSYEQYF
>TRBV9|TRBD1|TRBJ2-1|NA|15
TGTGCCAGCAGCGCGGGAGAGGACAGGGGCAATGAGCAGTTCTTC
CASSAGEDRGNEQFF
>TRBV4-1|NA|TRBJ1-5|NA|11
TGCGCCAGCAGCCAAGGGGGGCCCCAGCATTTT
CASSQGGPQHF
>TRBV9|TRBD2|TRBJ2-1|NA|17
TGTGCCAGCAGCGCCCCTGGGGGGACTAGCGGTTTCCATGAGCAGTTCTTC
CASSAPGGTSGFHEQFF
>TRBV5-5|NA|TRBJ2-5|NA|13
TGTGCCAGCAGCAGCCGTTCCCAAGAGACCCAGTACTTC
CASSSRSQETQYF
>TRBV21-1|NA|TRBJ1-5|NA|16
TGTGCCAGCAGCACCCGACAGATCCCAGGGGGGGTCCCCCAGCATTTT
CASSTRQIPGGVPQHF
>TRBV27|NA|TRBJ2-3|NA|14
TGTGCCAGCAACGTGGGGGCCAGCACAGATACGCAGTATTTT
CASNVGASTDTQYF
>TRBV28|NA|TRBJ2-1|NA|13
TGTGCCAGCAGTTTAACGAGGGGCGGGGAGCAGTTCTTC
CASSLTRGGEQFF
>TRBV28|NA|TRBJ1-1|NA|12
TGTGCCAGCCACAGGGACGGCACTGAAGCTTTCTTT
CASHRDGTEAFF
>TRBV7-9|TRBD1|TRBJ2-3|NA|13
TGTGCCAGTATACAGGGGGGCCTAGATACGCAGTATTTT
CASIQGGLDTQYF
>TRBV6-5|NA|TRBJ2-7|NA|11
TGTGCCAGCAAAGGGCCTAGCGAGCAGTACTTC
CASKGPSEQYF
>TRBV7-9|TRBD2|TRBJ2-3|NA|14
TGTGCCAGCAGCAAACGACTAGCCACAGATACGCAGTATTTT
CASSKRLATDTQYF
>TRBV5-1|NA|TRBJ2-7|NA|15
TGCGCCAGCAGCTTGAAGTCGGTCCCTACCTACGAGCAGTACTTC
CASSLKSVPTYEQYF
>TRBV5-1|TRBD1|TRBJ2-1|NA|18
TGCGCCAGCAGCTTCGATCATTCGGACAGGGAAACCTACAATGAGCAGTTCTTC
CASSFDHSDRETYNEQFF
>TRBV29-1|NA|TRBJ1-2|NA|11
TGCAGCGTCGCAGGGTCAGGTGGCTACACCTTC
CSVAGSGGYTF
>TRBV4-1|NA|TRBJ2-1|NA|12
TGCGCCAGCAGCGTGGCCTACAATGAGCAGTTCTTC
CASSVAYNEQFF
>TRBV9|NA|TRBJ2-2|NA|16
TGTGCCAGCAGCGCCACCTCCGGGAGATCCACCGGGGAGCTGTTTTTT
CASSATSGRSTGELFF
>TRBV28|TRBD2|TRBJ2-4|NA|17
TGTGCCAGCAGTCAATATAGCGGGGAGGGGTCCAAAAACATTCAGTACTTC
CASSQYSGEGSKNIQYF
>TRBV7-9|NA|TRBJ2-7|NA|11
TGTGCCAGCAGCCGGGACTACGAGCAGTACTTC
CASSRDYEQYF
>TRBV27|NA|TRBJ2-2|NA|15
TGTGCCAGCAGCACAGGACCTTTCCCAACCGGGGAGCTGTTTTTT
CASSTGPFPTGELFF
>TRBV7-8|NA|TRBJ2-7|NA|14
TGTGCCAGCAGCTTGGAAGGGGCCCCCTACGAGCAGTACTTC
CASSLEGAPYEQYF